This TCR beta chain was captured in a study of blood T cell repertoires in COVID-19. Exposed participants encountered a COVID-19 case during the 2 weeks preceding study entry. The assay was immunoSEQ multiplex PCR, and TCRdb's table has in-frame clones only and misses some. This repertoire shows some 400,000 clones, 90% to 95% found once; its top ten account for just over 0.85%. The V end lost 6 bases, the J end lost 10 bases, and 18 bases lay between the germline ends. The CDR3 is 14 residues long. Germline CDR1 is MNHEY and CDR2 is SMNVEV (reference sequence). J is TRBJ1-4 and V is TRBV27; D remains ambiguous. This clonotype was obtained from a woman aged 40 to 50 who had been exposed to COVID-19. Sequencing used PBMCs or T cells enriched from blood (not recorded which). The DNA for the CDR3 is TGTGCCAGCAGCCCGGGAAACTCTCTTGGAAAACTGTTTTTT. It specifies CASSPGNSLGKLFF. Using reference TRBV27 and TRBJ1-4 for the parts outside the CDR3, the full variable domain is EAQVTQNPRYLITVTGKKLTVTCSQNMNHEYMSWYRQDPGLGLRQIYYSMNVEVTDKGDVPEGYKVSRKEKRNFPLILESPSPNQTSLYFCASSPGNSLGKLFFGSGTQLSVL.